Detailed here is one T cell receptor beta chain. The data are from a study of CD8 T cells in Susac syndrome. The overall study: Of the sequenced Susac syndrome patients, more than five had active disease and 8 or 9 were in remission. Patients with Susac syndrome, at blood draw, were therapy-naive, on corticosteroids, or on intravenous immunoglobulin alone.

V was cut by 5 bases and J by 4 bases, with 12 bases left in between. The length of the CDR3 is 14 residues. The V gene's germline CDR1 is MDHEN and CDR2 SYDVKM. An input of roughly 0.5 to 1 ug of RNA was subjected to reverse transcription using random hexamers. Across 54 Vbeta and 13 Jbeta, immunoSEQ multiplex PCR amplified TCR beta CDR3. TCRdb re-analysed the immunoSEQ multiplex PCR reads in MiXCR, keeping a single row per CDR3 protein. The data hold about 140,000 distinct CDR3 sequences, with 85% to 95% observed a single time. TEMRA cells were enriched by FACS, and CD4+ and CD8+ T cells were negatively isolated.

Sequences were obtained from CD4+ T cells from PBMCs. V gene TRBV28 combines with J gene TRBJ1-5; possible D gene TRBD1, 5 bases. The sequence was obtained from a human donor with Susac syndrome. Written as DNA, the CDR3 is TGTGCCAGCAGTGTACCGTACAGGAATCAGCCCCAGCATTTT. It codes for CASSVPYRNQPQHF.